Described below is a single TCR beta chain sequence and its context. Other DNA sequences in this specimen translate into the identical CDR3. Repertoires were generated with immunoSEQ multiplex PCR, while TCRdb's copy carries only in-frame clones and drops some. The sample lists over 200,000 clones, around 91% occurring once. The data belong to a study of blood T cell repertoires in COVID-19. Looking at the study overall: The samples span acute and convalescent COVID-19 from the United States, Italy and Spain. T cells, B-cell-depleted T cells, or PBMCs provided the cDNA or gDNA that served as material.

The V and J ends lost 0 bases and 3 bases respectively, with 7 bases between them. The CDR3 has 14 amino acids. The germline CDR1 and CDR2 sequences are SGHNT and YYREEE (reference sequence). Those enrolled, adults aged about 18 to 89 years, came from about two dozen US areas. The TCR comes from a man aged 25 to 45 who had been exposed to COVID-19. This chain links TRBV5-4 with TRBJ1-3; D perhaps matches TRBD1 (6 bases). Sequencing input: PBMCs or T cells enriched from blood (not recorded which). The CDR3: CASSLDRVGNTIYF. The CDR3 nucleotides read TGTGCCAGCAGCTTGGACAGGGTTGGAAACACCATATATTTT. Looking up the rest from reference TRBV5-4 and TRBJ1-3 gives the full variable domain: ETGVTQSPTHLIKTRGQQVTLRCSSQSGHNTVSWYQQALGQGPQFIFQYYREEENGRGNFPPRFSGLQFPNYSSELNVNALELDDSALYLCASSLDRVGNTIYFGEGSWLTVV.